Presented here are 17 T cell receptor beta chains from one specimen sequenced in a study of CD8+ T cells in alopecia areata. After isolation, RNA underwent reverse transcription to generate cDNA as the sequencing template. TCRdb keeps only in-frame clones here, not all; method: immunoSEQ multiplex PCR. The sample yields fewer than 250,000 clones, around two fifths seen once. Indicated treatment: oral pan-JAK inhibitor, 5-10 mg twice daily. Sequenced here: CD4+ T cells sorted from blood, sampled at approximately week 36, from a patient treated with tofacitinib. The receptors stem from a human donor with alopecia areata.

V and J are TRBV5-6 and TRBJ2-2; D unresolved. Trimming pared 4 bases from V and 4 bases from J, leaving 5 bases between. CDR1 and CDR2 (germline): SGHDT, YYEEEE. The length of the CDR3 is 12 residues. The CDR3 bases are TGTGCCAGCAGCCATGTCACCGGGGAGCTGTTTTTT. Translating gives CASSHVTGELFF. The full variable domain, completed using reference TRBV5-6 and TRBJ2-2, is DAGVTQSPTHLIKTRGQQVTLRCSPKSGHDTVSWYQQALGQGPQFIFQYYEEEERQRGNFPDRFSGHQFPNYSSELNVNALLLGDSALYLCASSHVTGELFFGEGSRLTVL.

This sequence joins TRBV6-5 and TRBJ2-6; D ambiguous. Germline V lookup: CDR1 MNHEY, CDR2 SVGAGI. This CDR3 is built from 14 residues. Between the trimmed V and J ends, which lost 8 bases and 5 bases, there was a span of 13 bases. Here the CDR3 DNA reads TGTGCCAGCGGAACCGTCGGAAGGGCCAACGTCCTGACTTTC. This gives the protein CASGTVGRANVLTF.

The V and J genes are TRBV2 and TRBJ1-1; TRBD1 is a possible D gene (5 bases). In germline, CDR1 is SNHLY, CDR2 FYNNEI. This CDR3 contains 15 residues. V shed 3 bases and J shed 1 base, with 12 bases lying between them. The CDR3 here is CASSEGLLGNTEAFF. The DNA for the CDR3 is TGTGCCAGCAGTGAGGGACTCTTAGGGAACACTGAAGCTTTCTTT.

This clone was picked up a small number of times. The gene calls are TRBV7-2 and TRBJ2-3, with D possibly being TRBD2 (6 bases). This CDR3 is 15 amino acids long. Looked up from germline, CDR1 is SGHTA and CDR2 is FQGNSA. Trimming pared 2 bases from V and 5 bases from J, leaving 14 bases between. The chain's CDR3 is CASSLRGEVQDTQYF. CDR3 nucleotides: TGTGCCAGCAGCTTAAGAGGGGAGGTACAAGATACGCAGTATTTT. Full variable domain (remainder filled in from reference TRBV7-2 and TRBJ2-3): GAGVSQSPSNKVTEKGKDVELRCDPISGHTALYWYRQSLGQGLEFLIYFQGNSAPDKSGLPSDRFSAERTGGSVSTLTIQRTQQEDSAVYLCASSLRGEVQDTQYFGPGTRLTVL.

There are a few counts of this clone. This rearrangement joins TRBV12-5 to TRBJ1-1, with D hard to call. Germline CDR1 LGHNT, CDR2 FRNRAP. Between the trimmed V and J ends, which lost 6 bases and 1 base, there was a span of 9 bases. This CDR3 region has 13 residues. CDR3 amino acids: CASGNEKNTEAFF. CDR3 DNA sequence: TGTGCTAGTGGAAACGAAAAGAACACTGAAGCTTTCTTT.

This clone was recorded a few times. In DNA form, the CDR3 reads TGCAGCGTTGAGACCGGGGGCGGCAGCAATCAGCCCCAGCATTTT. Its protein product is CSVETGGGSNQPQHF. This sequence joins TRBV29-1 and TRBJ1-5; possible D gene TRBD1, 6 bases. This CDR3 has 15 residues. Germline CDR1 and CDR2: SQVTM and ANQGSEA. Deletions cut 3 bases from V and 1 base from J, with 13 bases between.

This clone has only one observation. The rearrangement uses TRBV5-6 and TRBJ1-2; 7 bases match TRBD1. CDR1 SGHDT and CDR2 YYEEEE come from the germline V gene. This CDR3 spans 15 amino acids. Germline trimming cut 4 bases from V and 8 bases from J; bases unmatched to any gene: 14. CDR3: CASSQTGLPTGGYTF. The CDR3 bases are TGTGCCAGCAGCCAGACAGGGCTCCCCACAGGGGGCTACACCTTC.

V usage is TRBV30 and J usage is TRBJ1-1, with TRBD1 as a possible D gene (5 bases). The V gene lost 3 bases and the J gene lost 3 bases, with 20 bases spanning the gap. The CDR3 has 16 amino acids. Germline V gives CDR1 GTSNPN, CDR2 SVGIG (reference sequence). CDR3 amino acids: CAWSLRAGPAYTEAFF. The CDR3 DNA sequence: TGTGCCTGGAGCCTACGGGCGGGGCCGGCGTACACTGAAGCTTTCTTT.

This clone was recorded a few times. The chain carries TRBV7-2 and TRBJ1-1; D call uncertain. CDR1 and CDR2 (germline): SGHTA, FQGNSA. This CDR3 comprises 12 residues. Trimming stripped 3 bases from V and 4 bases from J, with 6 bases between. The chain's CDR3 is CASSFDGTEAFF. CDR3 DNA sequence: TGTGCCAGCAGCTTCGACGGCACTGAAGCTTTCTTT.

This clone has more than one count but fewer than ten. J is TRBJ2-3 and V is TRBV6-1; TRBD2 agrees at 9 bases. The V gene's germline CDR1 is MNHNS and CDR2 SASEGT. Trimming cost V 0 bases and J 6 bases; bases outside gene matches: 10. This CDR3 is 17 amino acids long. The CDR3 is CASSEAGTSPPRDTQYF. Here the CDR3 DNA reads TGTGCCAGCAGTGAAGCGGGGACTAGCCCCCCGAGGGATACGCAGTATTTT.

The chain links TRBV28 to TRBJ2-3; D is undetermined. This CDR3 has 13 amino acids. The germline V and J ends were trimmed by 6 bases and 2 bases, with 9 bases remaining between them. CDR1 is MDHEN, CDR2 SYDVKM, per germline. The DNA for the CDR3 is TGTGCCAGCAGCCCACATCCCACAGATACGCAGTATTTT. Residues: CASSPHPTDTQYF. Full variable domain (missing parts from reference TRBV28 and TRBJ2-3): DVKVTQSSRYLVKRTGEKVFLECVQDMDHENMFWYRQDPGLGLRLIYFSYDVKMKEKGDIPEGYSVSREKKERFSLILESASTNQTSMYLCASSPHPTDTQYFGPGTRLTVL.

This clone has more than one count but fewer than ten. The rearrangement uses TRBV5-1 and TRBJ2-5, with D possibly matching TRBD2 (7 bases). Germline assignment: CDR1 SGHRS and CDR2 YFSETQ. Between the trimmed V and J ends, which lost 1 base and 5 bases, there was a span of 15 bases. This CDR3 spans 15 amino acids. CDR3 loop: CASSLTEGGSETQYF. For the CDR3, the DNA is TGCGCCAGCAGCTTGACCGAGGGGGGGTCGGAGACCCAGTACTTC.

This chain uses TRBV5-1 with TRBJ2-1, with D uncertain. The germline V gene has CDR1 SGHRS and CDR2 YFSETQ. Trimming stripped 1 base from V and 9 bases from J, with 8 bases between. This CDR3 contains 12 residues. The CDR3 reads CASSLSTLEQFF. CDR3 bases: TGCGCCAGCAGCTTGAGCACTCTTGAGCAGTTCTTC.

The chain couples TRBV7-2 to TRBJ2-1; either TRBD1 or TRBD2 may fit D (5 bases each). CDR1 and CDR2 (germline): SGHTA, FQGNSA. This CDR3 is 13 amino acids long. V lost 7 bases and J 5 bases, leaving 12 bases between the germline ends. The CDR3 nucleotides read TGTGCCAGCAATCGGGGCCGTAACAATGAGCAGTTCTTC. Amino acid sequence: CASNRGRNNEQFF.

The CDR3 coding sequence is TGTGCCAGCAGCTTAACTCAGGGCCGGAACACTGAAGCTTTCTTT. Residues: CASSLTQGRNTEAFF. The J gene is TRBJ1-1, the V gene TRBV13; D perhaps matches TRBD1 (5 bases). Germline loops: CDR1 PRHDT, CDR2 FYEKMQ (reference sequence). The CDR3 has 15 residues. Trimming pared 2 bases from V and 1 base from J, leaving 11 bases between.

This clone was seen only a few times. The V and J genes are TRBV11-2 and TRBJ2-7, with D possibly TRBD1 on 6 matching bases. The V end lost 6 bases, the J end lost 5 bases, and 14 bases lay between the germline ends. The CDR3 contains 13 residues. The germline gives CDR1 SGHAT, CDR2 FQNNGV. The CDR3 region has the DNA TGTGCCAGCAGGGTCACAGGGAGCCACGAGCAGTACTTC. It translates to CASRVTGSHEQYF.

There are a few counts of this clone. Other DNA sequences in this sample translate to the same CDR3. The chain carries TRBV9 and TRBJ2-7; D is ambiguous. Germline V gene sequence: CDR1 SGDLS, CDR2 YYNGEE. V lost 2 bases and J 0 bases, leaving 9 bases between the germline ends. This CDR3 comprises 14 residues. The CDR3 sequence: CASSVYPSSYEQYF. Written as DNA, the CDR3 is TGTGCCAGCAGCGTCTACCCCAGCTCCTACGAGCAGTACTTC.